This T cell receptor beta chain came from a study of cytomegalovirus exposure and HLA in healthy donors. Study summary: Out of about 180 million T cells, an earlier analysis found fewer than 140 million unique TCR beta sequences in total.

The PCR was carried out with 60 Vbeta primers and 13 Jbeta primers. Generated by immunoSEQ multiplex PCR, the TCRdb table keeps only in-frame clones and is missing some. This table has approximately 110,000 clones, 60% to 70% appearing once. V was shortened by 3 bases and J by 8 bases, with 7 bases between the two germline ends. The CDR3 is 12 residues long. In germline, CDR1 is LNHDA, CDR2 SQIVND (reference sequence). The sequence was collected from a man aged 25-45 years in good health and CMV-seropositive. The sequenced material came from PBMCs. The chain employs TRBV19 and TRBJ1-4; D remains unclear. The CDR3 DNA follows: TGTGCCAGTAGTATTGAGAGAGAAAAACTGTTTTTT. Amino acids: CASSIEREKLFF.